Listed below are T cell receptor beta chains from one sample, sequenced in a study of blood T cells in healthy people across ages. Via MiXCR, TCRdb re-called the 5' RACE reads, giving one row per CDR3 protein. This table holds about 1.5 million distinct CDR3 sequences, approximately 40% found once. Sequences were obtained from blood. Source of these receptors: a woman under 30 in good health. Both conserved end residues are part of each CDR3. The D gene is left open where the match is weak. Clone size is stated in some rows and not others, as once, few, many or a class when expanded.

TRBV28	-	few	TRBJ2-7	TGTGCCAGCAGTAATGGTCCGTGGTACGAGCAGTACTTC	CASSNGPWYEQYF
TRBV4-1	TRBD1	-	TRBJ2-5	TGCGCCAGCAGCCTGGGGGCCGGGACAGGGTTTGAGACCCAGTACTTC	CASSLGAGTGFETQYF
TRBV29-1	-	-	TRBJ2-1	TGCAGCGTTGATGTAGGGACCACCTACAATGAGCAGTTCTTC	CSVDVGTTYNEQFF
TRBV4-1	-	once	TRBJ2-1	TGCGCCAGCAGCCCGGGGGACTTCCCAACCTACGAGCAGTTCTTC	CASSPGDFPTYEQFF
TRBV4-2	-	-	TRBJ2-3	TGTGCCAGCAGCCAAGAAAGCGGTCTAGGGAGTGCGGCAGATACGCAGTATTTT	CASSQESGLGSAADTQYF
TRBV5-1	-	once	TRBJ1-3	TGCGCCAGCAGCTTGGATTCGGCAGGGTCCCTACGAAACACCATATATTTT	CASSLDSAGSLRNTIYF
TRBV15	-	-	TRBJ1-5	TGTGCCACCAGCAGAGGGGGAGGGTTTCAGCCCCAGCATTTT	CATSRGGGFQPQHF
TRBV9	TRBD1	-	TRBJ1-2	TGTGCCAGCAGCGGAGAAAGGGACAGGGCGGGGACTAACTATGGCTACACCTTC	CASSGERDRAGTNYGYTF
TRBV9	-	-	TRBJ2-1	TGTGCCAGCAGCCCCCGGAGCGCGGGCTACAATGAGCAGTTCTTC	CASSPRSAGYNEQFF
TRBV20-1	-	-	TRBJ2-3	TGCAGTGCTGTAGGTGGGGCAGATACGCAGTATTTT	CSAVGGADTQYF
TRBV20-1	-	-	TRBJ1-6	TGCAGTGCTAGAGATTTCGCGGCGCAGGGACGGGGGTCACCCCTCCACTTT	CSARDFAAQGRGSPLHF
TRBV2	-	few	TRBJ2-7	TGTGCCAGCAGCGTCCTAGAGACGGGTGATAGTCGGTACTTC	CASSVLETGDSRYF
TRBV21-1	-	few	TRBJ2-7	TGTGCCAGCGGACTCAGAGAGGCCTCTTACGAGCAGTACTTC	CASGLREASYEQYF
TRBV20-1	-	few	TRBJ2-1	TGCAGTGCTCCGGGTACGAGACAGTCCATATACAATGAGCAGTTCTTC	CSAPGTRQSIYNEQFF
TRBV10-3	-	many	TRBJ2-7	TGTGCCATCAGTGCCGACTCATACGAGCAGTACTTC	CAISADSYEQYF
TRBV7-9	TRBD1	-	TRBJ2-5	TGTGCCAGCAGCCAAGCAGCTGGACAGGGGACTCCCAATGAGCAGTACTTC	CASSQAAGQGTPNEQYF
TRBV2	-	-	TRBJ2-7	TGTGCCAGCAATCACGAGACCTACAATGAGCAGTACTTC	CASNHETYNEQYF
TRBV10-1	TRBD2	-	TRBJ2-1	TGCGCCAGCAGTGAGTCGTCGGGGAGGGGTTACAATGAGCAGTTCTTC	CASSESSGRGYNEQFF
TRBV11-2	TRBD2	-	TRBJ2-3	TGTGCCAGCAGCTCCCCGGGGGGGATAGATACGCAGTATTTT	CASSSPGGIDTQYF
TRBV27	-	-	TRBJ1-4	TGTGCCAGCAGTTTAGTGAGCAGGGGAGGCGAAAAACTGTTTTTT	CASSLVSRGGEKLFF
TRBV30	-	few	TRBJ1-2	TGTGCCTGGACAGGGAACTATGGCTACACCTTC	CAWTGNYGYTF
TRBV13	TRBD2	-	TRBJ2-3	TGTGCCAGCAGCCCCAAAGAGCCTAGCGGGGGTCCCTCACATCGGTATTTT	CASSPKEPSGGPSHRYF
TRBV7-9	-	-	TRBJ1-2	TGTGCCAGCAGCTTAACAATGGGGAACTGTGGCTACACCTTC	CASSLTMGNCGYTF
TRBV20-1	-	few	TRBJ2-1	TGCAGTGCTAGTGAGCCCCTGACTGGATACAATGAGCAGTTCTTC	CSASEPLTGYNEQFF
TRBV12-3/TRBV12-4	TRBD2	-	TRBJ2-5	TGTGCCAGCAGTTTGGGACTAGCGATAGAGACCCAGTACTTC	CASSLGLAIETQYF
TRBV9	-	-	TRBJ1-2	TGTGCCAGCAGCGGAGGGGCGGCGAGAGACTATGGCTACACCTTC	CASSGGAARDYGYTF
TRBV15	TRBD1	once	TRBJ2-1	TGTGCCACCAGCATAGTCGGACAGGACAATGAGCAGTTCTTC	CATSIVGQDNEQFF
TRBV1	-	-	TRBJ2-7	TGCACCAGCAACGAGAAACGAACTAGCGGGGGGAACGACGAGCAGTACTTC	CTSNEKRTSGGNDEQYF
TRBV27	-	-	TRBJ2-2	TGTGCCAGCGGAGCCATGGGAGCGGTCAACACCGGGGAGCTGTTTTTT	CASGAMGAVNTGELFF
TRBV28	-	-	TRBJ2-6	TGTGCCAGCTTTGGGGGTGAAGCTGGGGCCAACGTCCTGACTTTC	CASFGGEAGANVLTF
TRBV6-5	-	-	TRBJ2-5	TGTGCCAGCAGTTACTCAGGGGCCCTTCAAGAGACCCAGTACTTC	CASSYSGALQETQYF
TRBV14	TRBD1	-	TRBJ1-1	TGTGCCAGCAGCCCTATCGACAGGGGAGATACTGAAGCTTTCTTT	CASSPIDRGDTEAFF
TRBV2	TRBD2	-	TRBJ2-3	TGTGCCAGCAGTCCCGCGGGGGATTACACAGATAGGCAGTATTTT	CASSPAGDYTDRQYF
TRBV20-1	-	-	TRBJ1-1	TGCAGTGCTAGATCAGGGCGGGGGACGGACACTGAAGCTTTCTTT	CSARSGRGTDTEAFF
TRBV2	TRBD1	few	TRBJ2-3	TGTGCCAGCAGTCCCGTGGCGTTCGGGGACAGGCCCAAAGATACGCAGTATTTT	CASSPVAFGDRPKDTQYF
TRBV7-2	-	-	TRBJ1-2	TGTGCCAGCAGCGTAGGCGGGGTCGAAGGCTACACCTTC	CASSVGGVEGYTF
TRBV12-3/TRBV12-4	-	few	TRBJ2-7	TGTGCCAGCAGTTTAGGAGGGTCGGGGAGAGAGCAGTACTTC	CASSLGGSGREQYF
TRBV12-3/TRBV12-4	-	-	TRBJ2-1	TGTGCCGCCGGCGGGACTCCCCTTAATGAGCAGTTCTTC	CAAGGTPLNEQFF
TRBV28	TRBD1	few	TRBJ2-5	TGTGCCAGCAGGTCACAGGGGCGCGGAGAGACCCAGTACTTC	CASRSQGRGETQYF
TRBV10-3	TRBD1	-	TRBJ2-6	TGTGCCATCGGACAGGGGCAGGCTGGGGCCAACGTCCTGACTTTC	CAIGQGQAGANVLTF
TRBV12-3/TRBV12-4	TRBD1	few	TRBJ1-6	TGTGCCAGCAGTGTCCAGGGGGTCGGAAATTCACCCCTCCACTTT	CASSVQGVGNSPLHF
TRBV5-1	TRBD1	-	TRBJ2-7	TGCGCCAGCAGCTTCGGACAGGCGGTTCCCTACGAGCAGTACTTC	CASSFGQAVPYEQYF
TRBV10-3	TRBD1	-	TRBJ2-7	TGTGCCATCAGTAAGACAGGGGGCTTCTACGAGCAGTACTTC	CAISKTGGFYEQYF
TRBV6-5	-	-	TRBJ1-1	TGTGCCAGCAGTTATGTCGGGGACCTACAGGGTAGGAACACTGAAGCTTTCTTT	CASSYVGDLQGRNTEAFF
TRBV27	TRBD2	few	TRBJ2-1	TGTGCCAGCAGTTTAGCTGGGACTAGCGGGGGGGCTAACCATGAGCAGTTCTTC	CASSLAGTSGGANHEQFF
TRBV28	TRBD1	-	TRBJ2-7	TGTGCCAGCAGCCCGACTGACAGGGATTCCTACGAGCAGTACTTC	CASSPTDRDSYEQYF
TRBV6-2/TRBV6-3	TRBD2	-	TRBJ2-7	TGTGCCAGCAACCGGGGACTAGCGGCCTCCTACGAGCAGTACTTC	CASNRGLAASYEQYF
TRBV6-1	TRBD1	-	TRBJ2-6	TGTGCCAGCAGTCCCCGGGACAGGGAATCTGCTGGGGCCAACGTCCTGACTTTC	CASSPRDRESAGANVLTF
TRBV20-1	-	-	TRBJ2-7	TGCAGTGCTAGAGATCTCAGGGCTAGCCGTGAATCCGAGCAGTACTTC	CSARDLRASRESEQYF
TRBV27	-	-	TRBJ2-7	TGTGCCAGCTGGGACCGCGCCTACGAGCAGTACTTC	CASWDRAYEQYF
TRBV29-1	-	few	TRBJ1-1	TGCAGCGTTGTGAGGCAGTCATACACTGAAGCTTTCTTT	CSVVRQSYTEAFF